This TCR beta chain was identified in a study of blood T cell repertoires in COVID-19. Study details: The study drew acute and convalescent COVID-19 samples from the United States, Italy and Spain. From T cells, B-cell-depleted T cells, or PBMCs came the material, which was cDNA or gDNA.

Authors' methods: Amplification of reference gene primers provided the estimated nucleated cell counts. Some clones are missing from TCRdb's copy, which holds only in-frame ones; the method was immunoSEQ multiplex PCR. That table furnishes V, J and clone size, whereas the DNA furnished D and trimming. The table includes about 160,000 clones, 80% to 85% detected once. Unmatched junction bases numbered 7, after V lost 6 bases and J lost 8 bases. The CDR3 spans 13 residues. This chain uses TRBV23-1 with TRBJ1-2; 9 bases map to TRBD1. TRBV23-1 is noted as an ORF with a role that remains uncertain. Sequencing was carried out using peripheral blood. The receptor comes from a woman aged 80 or over with active or convalescent COVID-19. DNA of the CDR3: TGCGCCAGCAGACAGGACAGGGGATGCGGCTACACCTTC. This translates into CASRQDRGCGYTF.